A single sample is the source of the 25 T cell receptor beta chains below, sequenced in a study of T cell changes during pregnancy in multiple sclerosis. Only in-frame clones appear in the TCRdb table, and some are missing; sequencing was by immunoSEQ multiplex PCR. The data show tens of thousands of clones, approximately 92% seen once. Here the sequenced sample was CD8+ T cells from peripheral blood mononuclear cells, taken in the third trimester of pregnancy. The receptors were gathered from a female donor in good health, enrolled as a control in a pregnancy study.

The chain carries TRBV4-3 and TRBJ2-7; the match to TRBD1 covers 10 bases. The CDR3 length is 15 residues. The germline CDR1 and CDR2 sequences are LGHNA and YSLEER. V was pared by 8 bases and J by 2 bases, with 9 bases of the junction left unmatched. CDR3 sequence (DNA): TGCGCCAGCGCGCCCGGACAGGGGGGAACCTACGAGCAGTACTTC. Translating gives CASAPGQGGTYEQYF.

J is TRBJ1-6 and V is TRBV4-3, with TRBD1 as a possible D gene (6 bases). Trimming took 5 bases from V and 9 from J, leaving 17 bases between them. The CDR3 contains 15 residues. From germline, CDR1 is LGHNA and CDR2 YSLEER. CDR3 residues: CASSSWRGASSPLHF. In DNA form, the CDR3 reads TGCGCCAGCAGCTCCTGGCGGGGGGCCAGTTCACCCCTCCACTTT.

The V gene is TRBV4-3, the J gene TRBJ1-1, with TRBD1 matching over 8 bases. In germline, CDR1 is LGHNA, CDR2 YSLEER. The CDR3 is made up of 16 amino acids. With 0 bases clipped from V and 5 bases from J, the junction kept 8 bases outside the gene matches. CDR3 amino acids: CASSQDYGQGGTEAFF. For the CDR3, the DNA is TGCGCCAGCAGCCAAGATTATGGACAGGGAGGGACTGAAGCTTTCTTT.

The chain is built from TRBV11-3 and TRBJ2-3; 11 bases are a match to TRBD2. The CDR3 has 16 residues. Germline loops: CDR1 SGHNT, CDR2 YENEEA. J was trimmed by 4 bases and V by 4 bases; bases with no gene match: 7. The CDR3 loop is CASSSKTSGAPDTQYF. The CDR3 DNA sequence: TGTGCCAGCAGCTCGAAGACTAGCGGGGCCCCAGATACGCAGTATTTT.

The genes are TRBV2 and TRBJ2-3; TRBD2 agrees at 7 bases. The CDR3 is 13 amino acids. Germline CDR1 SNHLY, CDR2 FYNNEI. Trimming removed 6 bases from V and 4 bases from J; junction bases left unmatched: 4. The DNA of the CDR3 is TGTGCCAGCAGCCTGACTAGCCCAGATACGCAGTATTTT. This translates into CASSLTSPDTQYF.

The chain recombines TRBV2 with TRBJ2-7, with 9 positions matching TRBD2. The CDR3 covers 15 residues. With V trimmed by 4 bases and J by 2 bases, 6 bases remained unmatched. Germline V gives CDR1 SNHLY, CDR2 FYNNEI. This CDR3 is CASSVGGGATYEQYF. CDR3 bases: TGTGCCAGCAGTGTCGGCGGGGGGGCCACCTACGAGCAGTACTTC.

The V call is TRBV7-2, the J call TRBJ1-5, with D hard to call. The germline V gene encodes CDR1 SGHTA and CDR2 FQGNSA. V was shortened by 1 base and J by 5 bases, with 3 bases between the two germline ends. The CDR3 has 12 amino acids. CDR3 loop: CASSLVDQPQHF. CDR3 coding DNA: TGTGCCAGCAGCTTAGTAGATCAGCCCCAGCATTTT. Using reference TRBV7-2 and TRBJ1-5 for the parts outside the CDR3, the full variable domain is GAGVSQSPSNKVTEKGKDVELRCDPISGHTALYWYRQSLGQGLEFLIYFQGNSAPDKSGLPSDRFSAERTGGSVSTLTIQRTQQEDSAVYLCASSLVDQPQHFGDGTRLSIL.

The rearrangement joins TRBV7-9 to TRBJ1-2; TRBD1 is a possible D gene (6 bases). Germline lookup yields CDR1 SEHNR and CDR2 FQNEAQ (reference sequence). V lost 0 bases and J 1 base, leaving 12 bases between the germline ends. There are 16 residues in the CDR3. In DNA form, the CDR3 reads TGTGCCAGCAGCTTAGCACGGACAGAATTTAACTATGGCTACACCTTC. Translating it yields CASSLARTEFNYGYTF. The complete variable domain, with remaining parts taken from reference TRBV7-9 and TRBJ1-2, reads DTGVSQNPRHKITKRGQNVTFRCDPISEHNRLYWYRQTLGQGPEFLTYFQNEAQLEKSRLLSDRFSAERPKGSFSTLEIQRTEQGDSAMYLCASSLARTEFNYGYTFGSGTRLTVV.

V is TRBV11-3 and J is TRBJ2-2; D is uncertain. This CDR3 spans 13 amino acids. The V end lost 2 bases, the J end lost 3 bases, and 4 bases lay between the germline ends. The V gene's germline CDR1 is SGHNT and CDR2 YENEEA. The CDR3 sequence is CASSLSHTGELFF. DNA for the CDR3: TGTGCCAGCAGCTTATCTCACACCGGGGAGCTGTTTTTT.

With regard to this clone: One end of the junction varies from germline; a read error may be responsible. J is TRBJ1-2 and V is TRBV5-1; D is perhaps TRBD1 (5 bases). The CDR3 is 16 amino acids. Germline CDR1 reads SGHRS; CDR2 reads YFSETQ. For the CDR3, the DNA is TGCGCCAGCAGCCCCGAGGGCGGTCGTGGGACTGAAGGGAACTCCTTC. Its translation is CASSPEGGRGTEGNSF.

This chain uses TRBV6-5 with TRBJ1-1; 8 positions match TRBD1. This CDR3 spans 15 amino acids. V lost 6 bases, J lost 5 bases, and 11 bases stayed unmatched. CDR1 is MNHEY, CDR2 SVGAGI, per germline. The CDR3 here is CASRYQQGGGTEAFF. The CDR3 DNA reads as TGTGCCAGCAGGTACCAACAGGGGGGGGGAACTGAAGCTTTCTTT.

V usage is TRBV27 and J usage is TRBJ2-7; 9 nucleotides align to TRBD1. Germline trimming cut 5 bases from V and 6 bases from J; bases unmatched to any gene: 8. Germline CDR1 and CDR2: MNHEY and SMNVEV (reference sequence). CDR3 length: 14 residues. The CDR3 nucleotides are TGTGCCAGCAGTCCGGGACAGGGAGCCTCCGAGCAGTACTTC. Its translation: CASSPGQGASEQYF.

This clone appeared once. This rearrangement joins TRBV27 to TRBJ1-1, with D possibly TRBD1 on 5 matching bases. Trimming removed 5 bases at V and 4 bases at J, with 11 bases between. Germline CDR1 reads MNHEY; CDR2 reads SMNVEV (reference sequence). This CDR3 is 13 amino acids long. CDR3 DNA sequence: TGTGCCAGCAGTGTCGGACATGGCACTGAAGCTTTCTTT. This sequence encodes CASSVGHGTEAFF.

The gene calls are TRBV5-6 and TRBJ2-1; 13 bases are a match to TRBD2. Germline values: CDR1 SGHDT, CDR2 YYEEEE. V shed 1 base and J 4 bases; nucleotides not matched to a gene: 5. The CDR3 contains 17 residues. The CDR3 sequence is CASSLRTSGGLYNEQFF. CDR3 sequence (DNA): TGTGCCAGCAGCTTGAGGACTAGCGGGGGCCTGTACAATGAGCAGTTCTTC. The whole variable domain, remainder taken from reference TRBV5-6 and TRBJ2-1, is DAGVTQSPTHLIKTRGQQVTLRCSPKSGHDTVSWYQQALGQGPQFIFQYYEEEERQRGNFPDRFSGHQFPNYSSELNVNALLLGDSALYLCASSLRTSGGLYNEQFFGPGTRLTVL.

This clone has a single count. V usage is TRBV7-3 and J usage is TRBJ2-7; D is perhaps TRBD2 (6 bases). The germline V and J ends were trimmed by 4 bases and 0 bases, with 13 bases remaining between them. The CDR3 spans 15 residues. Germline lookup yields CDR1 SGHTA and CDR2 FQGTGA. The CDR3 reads CASSSGRGSSYEQYF. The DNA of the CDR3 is TGTGCCAGCAGCTCCGGGCGGGGCAGCTCCTACGAGCAGTACTTC.

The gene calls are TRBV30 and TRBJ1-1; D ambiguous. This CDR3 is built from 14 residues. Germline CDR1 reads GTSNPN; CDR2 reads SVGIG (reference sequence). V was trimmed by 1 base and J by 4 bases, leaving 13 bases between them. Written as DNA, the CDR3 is TGTGCCTGGAGTGCGGGGTTTGGAGGCACTGAAGCTTTCTTT. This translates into CAWSAGFGGTEAFF.

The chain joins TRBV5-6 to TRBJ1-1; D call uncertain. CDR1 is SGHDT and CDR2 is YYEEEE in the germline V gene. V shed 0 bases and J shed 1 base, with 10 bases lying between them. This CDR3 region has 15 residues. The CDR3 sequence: CASSLAETGNTEAFF. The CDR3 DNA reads TGTGCCAGCAGCTTGGCCGAGACGGGGAACACTGAAGCTTTCTTT.

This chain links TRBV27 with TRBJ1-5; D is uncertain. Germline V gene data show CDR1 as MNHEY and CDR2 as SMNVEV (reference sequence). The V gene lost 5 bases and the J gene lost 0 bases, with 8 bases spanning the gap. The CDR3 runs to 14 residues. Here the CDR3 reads CASSPPYSNQPQHF. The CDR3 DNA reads TGTGCCAGCAGTCCCCCGTATAGCAATCAGCCCCAGCATTTT.

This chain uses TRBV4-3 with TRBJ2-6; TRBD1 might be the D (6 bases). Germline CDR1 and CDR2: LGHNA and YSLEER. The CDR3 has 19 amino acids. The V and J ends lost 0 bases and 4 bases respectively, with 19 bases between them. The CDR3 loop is CASSQEGNRAGRGANVLTF. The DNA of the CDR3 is TGCGCCAGCAGCCAAGAGGGGAACAGGGCTGGACGAGGGGCCAACGTCCTGACTTTC.

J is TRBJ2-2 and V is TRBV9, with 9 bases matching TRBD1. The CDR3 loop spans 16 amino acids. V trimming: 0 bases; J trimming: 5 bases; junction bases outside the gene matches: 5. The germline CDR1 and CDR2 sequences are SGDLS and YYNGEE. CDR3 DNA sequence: TGTGCCAGCAGCGTAGTACAGGGGGCGAGAACCGGGGAGCTGTTTTTT. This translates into CASSVVQGARTGELFF.

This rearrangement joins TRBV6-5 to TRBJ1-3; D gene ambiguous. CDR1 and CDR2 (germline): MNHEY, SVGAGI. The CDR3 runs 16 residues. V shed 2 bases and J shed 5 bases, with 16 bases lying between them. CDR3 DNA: TGTGCCAGCAGTTACCTCTCCGCGACAATGAGAAACACCATATATTTT. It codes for CASSYLSATMRNTIYF.

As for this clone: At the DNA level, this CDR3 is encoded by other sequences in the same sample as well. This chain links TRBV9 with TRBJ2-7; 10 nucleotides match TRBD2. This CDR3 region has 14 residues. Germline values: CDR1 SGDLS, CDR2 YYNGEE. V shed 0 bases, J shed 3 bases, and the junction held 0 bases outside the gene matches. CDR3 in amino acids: CASSVGLAGYEQYF. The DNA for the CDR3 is TGTGCCAGCAGCGTAGGACTAGCGGGCTACGAGCAGTACTTC.

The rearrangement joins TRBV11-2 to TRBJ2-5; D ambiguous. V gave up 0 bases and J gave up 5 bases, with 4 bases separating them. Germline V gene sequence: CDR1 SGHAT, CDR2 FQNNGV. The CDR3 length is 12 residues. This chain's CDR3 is CASSLDQETQYF. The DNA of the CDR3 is TGTGCCAGCAGCTTAGATCAGGAGACCCAGTACTTC.

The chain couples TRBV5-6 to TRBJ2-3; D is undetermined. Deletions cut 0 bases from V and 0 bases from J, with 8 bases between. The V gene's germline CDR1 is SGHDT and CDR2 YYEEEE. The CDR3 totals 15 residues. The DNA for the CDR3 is TGTGCCAGCAGCTTGGACTTCCCTAGCACAGATACGCAGTATTTT. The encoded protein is CASSLDFPSTDTQYF.

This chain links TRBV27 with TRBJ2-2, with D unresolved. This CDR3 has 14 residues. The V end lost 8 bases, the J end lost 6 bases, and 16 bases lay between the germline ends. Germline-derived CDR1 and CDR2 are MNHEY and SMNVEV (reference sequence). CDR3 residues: CASGGLKGAGELFF. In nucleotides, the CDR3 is TGTGCCAGCGGTGGGTTAAAAGGAGCCGGGGAGCTGTTTTTT.